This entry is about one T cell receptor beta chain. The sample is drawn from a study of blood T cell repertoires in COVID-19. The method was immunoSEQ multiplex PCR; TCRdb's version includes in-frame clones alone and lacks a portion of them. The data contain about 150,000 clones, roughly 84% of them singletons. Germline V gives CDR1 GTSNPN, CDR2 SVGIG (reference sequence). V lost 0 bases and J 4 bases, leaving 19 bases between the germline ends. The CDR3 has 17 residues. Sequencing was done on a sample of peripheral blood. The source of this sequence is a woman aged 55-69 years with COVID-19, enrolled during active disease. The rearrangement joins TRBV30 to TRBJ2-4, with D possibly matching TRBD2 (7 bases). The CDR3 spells CAWSVFLAGAAKNIQYF. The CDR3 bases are TGTGCCTGGAGTGTTTTTTTGGCGGGGGCCGCGAAAAACATTCAGTACTTC.